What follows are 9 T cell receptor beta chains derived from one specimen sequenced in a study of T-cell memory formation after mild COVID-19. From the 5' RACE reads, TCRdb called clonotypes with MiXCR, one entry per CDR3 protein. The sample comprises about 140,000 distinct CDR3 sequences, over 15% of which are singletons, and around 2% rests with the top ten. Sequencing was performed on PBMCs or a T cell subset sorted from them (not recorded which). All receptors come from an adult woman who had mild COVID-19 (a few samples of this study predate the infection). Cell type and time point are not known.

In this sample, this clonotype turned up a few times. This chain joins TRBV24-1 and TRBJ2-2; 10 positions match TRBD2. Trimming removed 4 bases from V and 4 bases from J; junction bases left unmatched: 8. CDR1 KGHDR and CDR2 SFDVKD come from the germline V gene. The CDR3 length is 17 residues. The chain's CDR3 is CATSDPLAGESTGELFF. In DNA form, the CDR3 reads TGTGCCACCAGTGACCCCCTAGCGGGAGAAAGCACCGGGGAGCTGTTTTTT.

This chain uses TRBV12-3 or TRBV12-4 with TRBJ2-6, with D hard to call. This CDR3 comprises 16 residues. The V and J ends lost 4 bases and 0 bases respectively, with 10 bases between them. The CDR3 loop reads CASSSRADSGANVLTF. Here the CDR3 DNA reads TGTGCCAGCAGTTCTCGCGCTGACTCTGGGGCCAACGTCCTGACTTTC.

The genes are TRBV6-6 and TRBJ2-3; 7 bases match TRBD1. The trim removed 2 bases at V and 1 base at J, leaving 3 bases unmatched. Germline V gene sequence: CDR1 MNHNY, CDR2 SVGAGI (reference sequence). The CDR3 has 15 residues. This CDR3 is CASSYAGQGTDTQYF. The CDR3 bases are TGTGCCAGCAGTTACGCTGGACAGGGCACAGATACGCAGTATTTT.

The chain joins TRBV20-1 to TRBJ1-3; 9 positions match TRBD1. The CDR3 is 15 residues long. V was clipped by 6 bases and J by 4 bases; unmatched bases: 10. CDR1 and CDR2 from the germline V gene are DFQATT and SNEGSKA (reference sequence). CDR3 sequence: CSASRDRVSGNTIYF. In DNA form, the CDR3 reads TGCAGTGCCAGCCGGGACAGGGTGTCGGGAAACACCATATATTTT.

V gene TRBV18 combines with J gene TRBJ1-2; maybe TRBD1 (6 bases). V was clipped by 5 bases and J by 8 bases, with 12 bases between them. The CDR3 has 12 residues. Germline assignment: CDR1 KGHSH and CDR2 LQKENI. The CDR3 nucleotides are TGTGCCAGCTCAGACAACAGGGACGGCTACACCTTC. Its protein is CASSDNRDGYTF.

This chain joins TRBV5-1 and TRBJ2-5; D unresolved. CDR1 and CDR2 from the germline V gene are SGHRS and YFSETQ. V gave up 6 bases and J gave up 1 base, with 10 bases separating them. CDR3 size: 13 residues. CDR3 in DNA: TGCGCCAGCAAGCGCAATTCCCAAGAGACCCAGTACTTC. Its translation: CASKRNSQETQYF.

The CDR3 nucleotides read TGTGCCAGCAGCGTCCGAGGGGAGACCCAGTACTTC. Translated: CASSVRGETQYF. The gene calls are TRBV7-2 and TRBJ2-5, with D possibly TRBD2 on 5 matching bases. Trimming pared 5 bases from V and 5 bases from J, leaving 9 bases between. The CDR3 runs to 12 residues. Germline V gives CDR1 SGHTA, CDR2 FQGNSA.

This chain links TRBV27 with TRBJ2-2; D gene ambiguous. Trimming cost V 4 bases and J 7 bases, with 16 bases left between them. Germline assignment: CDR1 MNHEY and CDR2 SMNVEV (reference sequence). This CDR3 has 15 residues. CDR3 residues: CASSSKGSVIGELFF. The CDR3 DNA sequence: TGTGCCAGCAGTTCCAAAGGGTCGGTCATCGGGGAGCTGTTTTTT.

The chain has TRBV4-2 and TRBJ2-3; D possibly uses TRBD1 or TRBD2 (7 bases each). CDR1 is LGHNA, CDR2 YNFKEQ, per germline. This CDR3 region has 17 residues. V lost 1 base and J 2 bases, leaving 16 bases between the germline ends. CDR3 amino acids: CASSQVQGGGYTDTQYF. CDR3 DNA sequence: TGTGCCAGCAGCCAAGTGCAGGGGGGAGGGTACACAGATACGCAGTATTTT.